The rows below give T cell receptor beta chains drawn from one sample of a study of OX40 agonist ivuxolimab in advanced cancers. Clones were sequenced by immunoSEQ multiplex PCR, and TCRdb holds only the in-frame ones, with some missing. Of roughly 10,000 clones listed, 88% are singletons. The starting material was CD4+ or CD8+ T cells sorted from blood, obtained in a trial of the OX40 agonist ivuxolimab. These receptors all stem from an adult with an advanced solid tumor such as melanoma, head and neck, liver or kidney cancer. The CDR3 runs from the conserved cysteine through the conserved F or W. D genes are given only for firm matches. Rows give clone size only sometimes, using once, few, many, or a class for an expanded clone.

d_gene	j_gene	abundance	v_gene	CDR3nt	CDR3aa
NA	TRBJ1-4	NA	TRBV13	TGTGCCAGCAGCTTAAGGGGGGAGAGTGAAAAACTGTTTTTT	CASSLRGESEKLFF
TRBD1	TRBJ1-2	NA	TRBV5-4	TGCGCCAGCAGCCAAGATAAGGGGGCATTTGGCTACACCTTC	CASSQDKGAFGYTF
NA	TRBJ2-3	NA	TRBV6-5	TGTGCCAGCTTCCCCCGGGAGACCACAGATACGCAGTATTTT	CASFPRETTDTQYF
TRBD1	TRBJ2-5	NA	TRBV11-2	TGTGCCAGCAGCTTAGATCTTACAGGGGCGATCCAAGAGACCCAGTACTTC	CASSLDLTGAIQETQYF
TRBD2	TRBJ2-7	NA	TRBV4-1	TGCGCCAGCAGCCAATTTCGGGGGGGGTTCGACGAGCAGTACTTC	CASSQFRGGFDEQYF
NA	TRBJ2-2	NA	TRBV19	TGTGCCAGTAGTATTGGCCAGGAACCTTGGGATCTCGGGGAGCTGTTTTTT	CASSIGQEPWDLGELFF
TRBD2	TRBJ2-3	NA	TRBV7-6	TGTGCCAGCATTCTAAGCGGGAAATCCACAGATACGCAGTATTTT	CASILSGKSTDTQYF
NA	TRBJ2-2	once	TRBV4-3	TGCGCCAGCAGCCAAGATATTCGCCAGGCCCACACCGGGGAGCTGTTTTTT	CASSQDIRQAHTGELFF
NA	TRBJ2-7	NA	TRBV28	TGTGCCAGCAGTTTTATGAACTACGAGCAGTACTTC	CASSFMNYEQYF
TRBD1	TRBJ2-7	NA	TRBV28	TGTGCCAGCGCCGACAGGGGCCCCTACGAGCAGTACTTC	CASADRGPYEQYF
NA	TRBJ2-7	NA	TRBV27	TGTGCCAGCAGTCTCGGACATGGGTCCTACGAGCAGTACTTC	CASSLGHGSYEQYF
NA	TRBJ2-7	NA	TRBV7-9	TGTGCCAGCAGCTTACCCGTCGGCGAGCAGTACTTC	CASSLPVGEQYF
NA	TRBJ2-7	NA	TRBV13	TGTGCCAGCAGCTCCGTCAGGGGACTACTTTACGAGCAGTACTTC	CASSSVRGLLYEQYF
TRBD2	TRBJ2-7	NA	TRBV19	TGTGCCAGTAGTATAGGGGTAGCGGGTCCCTACGCGCAGTACTTC	CASSIGVAGPYAQYF
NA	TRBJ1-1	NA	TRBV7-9	TGTGCCAGCAGCCCCGGGACGCCAGACACTGAAGCTTTCTTT	CASSPGTPDTEAFF
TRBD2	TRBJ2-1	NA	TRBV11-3	TGTGCCAGCAGCTTTAGAGCGGGGGGGTTCAGCTCCTACAATGAGCAGTTCTTC	CASSFRAGGFSSYNEQFF
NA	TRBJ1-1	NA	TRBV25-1	TGTGCCAGCAGTGAATTTGGCAGACTGAACACTGAAGCTTTCTTT	CASSEFGRLNTEAFF
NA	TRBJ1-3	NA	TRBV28	TGTGCCAGCAGTTTACCCCGAGCGGGATTCTCTGGAAACACCATATATTTT	CASSLPRAGFSGNTIYF
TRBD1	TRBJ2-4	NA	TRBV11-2	TGTGCCAGCAGCTTAGTCGGTAGGGGGCAGAACATTCAGTACTTC	CASSLVGRGQNIQYF
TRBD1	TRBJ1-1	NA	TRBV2	TGTGCCAGCAGGCCGACAGGGGCGTTGAACACTGAAGCTTTCTTT	CASRPTGALNTEAFF
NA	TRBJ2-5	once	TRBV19	TGTGCCAGTAGTATGGCGGACGTAGAGACCCAGTACTTC	CASSMADVETQYF
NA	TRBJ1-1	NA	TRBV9	TGTGCCAGCAGCGTAATTCACGGGACTGAAGCTTTCTTT	CASSVIHGTEAFF
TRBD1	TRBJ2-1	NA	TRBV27	TGTGCCAGCAGTCTTGGGACAGGGGGCTTAGAGCAGTTCTTC	CASSLGTGGLEQFF
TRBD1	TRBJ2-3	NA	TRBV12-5	TGTGCTAGTGGCGGCGGACAGGGGGTTTTCGATACGCAGTATTTT	CASGGGQGVFDTQYF
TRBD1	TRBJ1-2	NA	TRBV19	TGTGCCAGTAGTATTGGGACAGCCTATGGCTACACCTTC	CASSIGTAYGYTF
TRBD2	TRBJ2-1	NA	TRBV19	TGTGCCAGTAGTATAGTTCCCGCTAGCGGGGGGGTTGAGCAGTTCTTC	CASSIVPASGGVEQFF
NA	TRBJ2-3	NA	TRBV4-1	TGCGCCAGCAGCCAAGTGGGCCGCACAGATACGCAGTATTTT	CASSQVGRTDTQYF
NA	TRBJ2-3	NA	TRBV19	TGTGCCAGTAGTATATCTTGGAGACACACAGATACGCAGTATTTT	CASSISWRHTDTQYF
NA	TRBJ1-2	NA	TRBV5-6	TGTGCCAGCAGCTTGGCGACGAGGAGTAACTATGGCTACACCTTC	CASSLATRSNYGYTF
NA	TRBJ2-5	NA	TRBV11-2	TGTGCCAGCAGCTTAGATCCCGGGGGAGAGACCCAGTACTTC	CASSLDPGGETQYF
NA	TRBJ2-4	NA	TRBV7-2	TGTGCCAGCAGCGCCCGAGGTGAGGCTGCCAAAAACATTCAGTACTTC	CASSARGEAAKNIQYF
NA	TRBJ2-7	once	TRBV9	TGTGCCAGCTCACCCTCTGCGGGGATTACTTACGAGCAGTACTTC	CASSPSAGITYEQYF
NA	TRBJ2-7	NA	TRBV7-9	TGTGCCAGCAGCGGAAGTATATCTAGCCGTAGTTCCTACGAGCAGTACTTC	CASSGSISSRSSYEQYF
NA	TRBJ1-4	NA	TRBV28	TGTGCCAGCAGTATCCGGGAAGCCGCGACCGAAAAACTGTTTTTT	CASSIREAATEKLFF
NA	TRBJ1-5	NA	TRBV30	TGTGCCTGGAGTGCGGGACTTGGCAATCAGCCCCAGCATTTT	CAWSAGLGNQPQHF
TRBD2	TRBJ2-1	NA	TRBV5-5	TGTGCCAGCAGCCAAACGGCGGGACTAGTGTCCTACAATGAGCAGTTCTTC	CASSQTAGLVSYNEQFF
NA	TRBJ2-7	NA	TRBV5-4	TGTGCCAGCAGCTCCTCCGGGACGGTAGTCTACGAGCAGTACTTC	CASSSSGTVVYEQYF
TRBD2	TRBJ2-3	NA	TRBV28	TGTGCCAGCAGTCCCGGGGTAGCGGGAGTAGAAGGTACGCAGTATTTT	CASSPGVAGVEGTQYF
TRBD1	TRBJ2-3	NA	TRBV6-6	TGTGCCAGCAGTTTAGCAGGGGGAAAGTCAGATACGCAGTATTTT	CASSLAGGKSDTQYF
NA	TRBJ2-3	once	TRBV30	TGTGCCTGGAGGGATCGTGTAGGACGCCAAATGAGTAATACGCAGTATTTT	CAWRDRVGRQMSNTQYF
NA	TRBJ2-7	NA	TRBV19	TGTGCCAGTAGTATCGTCGCCGAAGTATACGAGCAGTACTTC	CASSIVAEVYEQYF
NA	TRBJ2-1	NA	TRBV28	TGTGCCAGCAGTCGGAATGAGCAGTTCTTC	CASSRNEQFF
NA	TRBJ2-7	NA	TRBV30	TGTGCCTGGAGTCTGGACGGGACCTACGAGCAGTACTTC	CAWSLDGTYEQYF
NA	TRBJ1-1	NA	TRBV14	TGTGCCAGCAGCCTAGTCATGAACACTGAAGCTTTCTTT	CASSLVMNTEAFF
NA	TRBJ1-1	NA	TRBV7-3	TGTGCCAGCAGCTCGATGCGGGGTGAAGCTTTCTTT	CASSSMRGEAFF
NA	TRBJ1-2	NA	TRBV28	TGTGCCAGCAGTTCTGACAGAAACAACTATGGCTACACCTTC	CASSSDRNNYGYTF
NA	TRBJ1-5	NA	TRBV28	TGTGCCAGCAGCGCCGAAGGGGGGATACAGCCCCAGCATTTT	CASSAEGGIQPQHF
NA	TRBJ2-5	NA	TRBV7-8	TGTGCCAGCAGCCGTTTTCAGGGGGGCGAGACCCAGTACTTC	CASSRFQGGETQYF
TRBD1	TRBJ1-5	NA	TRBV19	TGTGCCAGTAGTATAACAGGGGGCAATCAGCCCCAGCATTTT	CASSITGGNQPQHF
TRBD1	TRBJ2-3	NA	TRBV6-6	TGTGCCAGCAGTTACGGGGACAGTACGCAGTATTTT	CASSYGDSTQYF
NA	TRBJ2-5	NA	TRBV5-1	TGCGCCAGCAACGAACTATCGCAAGAGACCCAGTACTTC	CASNELSQETQYF
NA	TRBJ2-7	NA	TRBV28	TGTGCCAGCAGTTTGTCGGGGAACGAGCAGTACTTC	CASSLSGNEQYF
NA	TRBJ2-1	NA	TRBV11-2	TGTGCCAGCAGCTTAGGAATGGGTACGTTCGCGTTCTTC	CASSLGMGTFAFF
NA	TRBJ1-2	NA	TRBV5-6	TGTGCCAGCAGCTTGGTTCAGGGAGGCCGTGGCTATGGCTACACCTTC	CASSLVQGGRGYGYTF
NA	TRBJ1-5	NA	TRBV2	TGTGCCAGCAGTGAACTGGGCCTAAGGGATCAGCCCCAGCATTTT	CASSELGLRDQPQHF
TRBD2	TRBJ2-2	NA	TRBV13	TGTGCCAGCAGCGCGGGACTAGCGGGAGGGACCGGGGAGCTGTTTTTT	CASSAGLAGGTGELFF
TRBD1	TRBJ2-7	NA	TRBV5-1	TGCGCCAGCAGCCTGGACAGGGGATACGAGCAGTACTTC	CASSLDRGYEQYF